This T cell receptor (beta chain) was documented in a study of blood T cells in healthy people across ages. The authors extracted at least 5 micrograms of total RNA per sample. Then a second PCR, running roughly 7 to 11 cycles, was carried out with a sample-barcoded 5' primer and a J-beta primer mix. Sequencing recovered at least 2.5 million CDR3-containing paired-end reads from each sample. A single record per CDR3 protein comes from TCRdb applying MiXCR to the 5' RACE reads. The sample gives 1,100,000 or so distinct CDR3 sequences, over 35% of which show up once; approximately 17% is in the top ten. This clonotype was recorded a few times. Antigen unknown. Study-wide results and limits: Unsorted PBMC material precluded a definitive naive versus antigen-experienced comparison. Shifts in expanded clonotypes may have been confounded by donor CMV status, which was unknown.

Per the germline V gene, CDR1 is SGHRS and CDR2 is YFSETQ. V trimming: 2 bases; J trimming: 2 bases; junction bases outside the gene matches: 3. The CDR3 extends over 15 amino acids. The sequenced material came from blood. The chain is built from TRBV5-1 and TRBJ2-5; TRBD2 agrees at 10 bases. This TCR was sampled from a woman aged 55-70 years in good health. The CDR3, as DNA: TGCGCCAGCAGCTTCATGGGACTAGCGCAAGAGACCCAGTACTTC. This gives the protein CASSFMGLAQETQYF.